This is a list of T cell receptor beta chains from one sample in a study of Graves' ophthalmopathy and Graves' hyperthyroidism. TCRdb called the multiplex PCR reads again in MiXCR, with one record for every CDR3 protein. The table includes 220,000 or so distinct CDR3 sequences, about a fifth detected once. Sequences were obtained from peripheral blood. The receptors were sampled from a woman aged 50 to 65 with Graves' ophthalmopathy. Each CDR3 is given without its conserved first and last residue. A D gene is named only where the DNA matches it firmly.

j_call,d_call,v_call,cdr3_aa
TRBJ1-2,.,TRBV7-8,ASSLNRRGLSYGYT
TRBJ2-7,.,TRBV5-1,ASSLDHQGIYEQY
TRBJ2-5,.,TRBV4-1,ASSLSGGLGAETQY
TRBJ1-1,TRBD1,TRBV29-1,SVPGQGWSEAF
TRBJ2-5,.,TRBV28,ASRYTGGAGETQY
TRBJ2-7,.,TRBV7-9,ASSLTQGGDEQY
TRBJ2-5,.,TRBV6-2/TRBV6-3,ASRGRTQY
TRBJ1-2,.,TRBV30,AWRRGRGFYGYT
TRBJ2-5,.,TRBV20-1,SAFASRMRETQY
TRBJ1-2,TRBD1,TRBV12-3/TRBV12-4,ASSLYSRGNSYGYT
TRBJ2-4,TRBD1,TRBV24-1,ATSDNGQGAQNIQY
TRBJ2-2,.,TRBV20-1,SARTTNTGELF
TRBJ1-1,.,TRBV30,AYGTPNTEAF
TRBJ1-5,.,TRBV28,ASRRAGKPQH
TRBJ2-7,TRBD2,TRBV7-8,ASSLVGGSPTEQY
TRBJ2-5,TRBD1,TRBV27,ASSLSGQGAGETQY
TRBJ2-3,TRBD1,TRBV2,ASSFRTGGKDTQY
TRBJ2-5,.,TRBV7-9,ASSLDPGRTQY
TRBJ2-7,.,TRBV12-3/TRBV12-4,ASSFEPGEQY
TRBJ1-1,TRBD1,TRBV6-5,ASSYRDRGPAEAF
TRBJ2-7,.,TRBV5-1,ASSLEGFAYEQY
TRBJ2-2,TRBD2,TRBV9,ASSVATSGVTGELF
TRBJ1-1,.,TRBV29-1,SVAGVTEAF
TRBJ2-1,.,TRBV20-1,SARDLAVASYNEQF
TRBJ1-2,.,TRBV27,ASSAGTHYGYT
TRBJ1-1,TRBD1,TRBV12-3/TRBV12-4,ASSARTGVNTEAF
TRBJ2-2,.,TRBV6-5,ASSYVQGNTGELF
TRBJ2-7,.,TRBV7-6,ASSSGLRSEQY
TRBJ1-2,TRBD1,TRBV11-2,ASSLRQGGGYT
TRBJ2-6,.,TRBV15,ATRGLGSGANVLT
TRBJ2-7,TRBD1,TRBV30,AYAGQGRSYEQY
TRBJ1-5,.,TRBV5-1,ASSPDGGIDQPQH
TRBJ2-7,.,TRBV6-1,ASSDTAGPTYEQY
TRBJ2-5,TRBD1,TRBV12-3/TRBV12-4,ASSLGTGTQETQY
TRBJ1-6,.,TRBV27,ASSYGRESSYNSPLH
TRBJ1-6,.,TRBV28,ASSRRDLYNSPLH
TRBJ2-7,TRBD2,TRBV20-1,SAIAGEVSYEQY
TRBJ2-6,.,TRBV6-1,ASSPRQSGAYVLT
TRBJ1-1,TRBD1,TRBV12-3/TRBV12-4,ASSTARQGAKTEAF
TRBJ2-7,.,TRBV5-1,ASSEDPYEQY
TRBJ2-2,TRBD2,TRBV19,ASSIDVSGRETGELF
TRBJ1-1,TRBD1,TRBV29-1,SVQQGAYTEAF
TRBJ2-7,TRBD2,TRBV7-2,ASSRGGSSYEQY
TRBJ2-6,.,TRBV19,ASSILSSGANVLT
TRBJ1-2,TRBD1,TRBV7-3,ASSESQGAGGYT
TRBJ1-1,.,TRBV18,ASSDSRAKNTEAF
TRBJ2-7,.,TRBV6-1,ASRLDSLYEQY
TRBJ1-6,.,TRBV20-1,SASVSSRGNDSPLH
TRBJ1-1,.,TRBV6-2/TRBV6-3,ASSYSTEFMNTEAF
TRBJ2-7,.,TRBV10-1,ASSESRDTRFYEQY